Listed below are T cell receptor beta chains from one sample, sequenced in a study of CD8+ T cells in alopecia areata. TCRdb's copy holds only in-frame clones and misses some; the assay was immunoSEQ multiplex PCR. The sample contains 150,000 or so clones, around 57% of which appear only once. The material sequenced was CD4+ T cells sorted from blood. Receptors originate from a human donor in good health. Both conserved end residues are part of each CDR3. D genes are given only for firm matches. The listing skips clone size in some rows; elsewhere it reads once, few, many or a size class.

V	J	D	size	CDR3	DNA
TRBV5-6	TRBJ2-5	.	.	CASSFGREKTQYF	TGTGCCAGCAGCTTCGGCAGGGAAAAGACCCAGTACTTC
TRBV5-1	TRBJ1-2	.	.	CASSIGGNGYTF	TGCGCCAGCAGTATCGGGGGTAATGGCTACACCTTC
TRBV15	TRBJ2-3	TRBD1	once	CATSTGTGGKADTQYF	TGTGCCACCAGCACCGGGACAGGGGGCAAGGCAGATACGCAGTATTTT
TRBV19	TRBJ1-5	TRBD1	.	CASSIHRGWDQPQHF	TGTGCCAGTAGTATCCACAGGGGCTGGGATCAGCCCCAGCATTTT
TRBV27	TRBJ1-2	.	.	CASSPTQAYGYTF	TGTGCCAGCAGTCCGACACAAGCGTATGGCTACACCTTC
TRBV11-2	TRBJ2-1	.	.	CASSSIAGGVNEQFF	TGTGCCAGCAGCTCGATAGCAGGCGGCGTGAATGAGCAGTTCTTC
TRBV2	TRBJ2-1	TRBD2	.	CASSVEQRGSSYNEQFF	TGTGCCAGCAGCGTAGAACAACGCGGGAGCTCCTACAATGAGCAGTTCTTC
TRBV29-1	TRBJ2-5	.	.	CSLGPKETQYF	TGCAGCCTTGGCCCCAAGGAGACCCAGTACTTC
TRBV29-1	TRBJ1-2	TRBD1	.	CSGTGQGHGYTF	TGCAGCGGTACGGGACAGGGCCATGGCTACACCTTC
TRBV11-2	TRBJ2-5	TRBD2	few	CASSFGTSRRETQYF	TGTGCCAGCAGCTTCGGGACTAGCCGACGGGAGACCCAGTACTTC